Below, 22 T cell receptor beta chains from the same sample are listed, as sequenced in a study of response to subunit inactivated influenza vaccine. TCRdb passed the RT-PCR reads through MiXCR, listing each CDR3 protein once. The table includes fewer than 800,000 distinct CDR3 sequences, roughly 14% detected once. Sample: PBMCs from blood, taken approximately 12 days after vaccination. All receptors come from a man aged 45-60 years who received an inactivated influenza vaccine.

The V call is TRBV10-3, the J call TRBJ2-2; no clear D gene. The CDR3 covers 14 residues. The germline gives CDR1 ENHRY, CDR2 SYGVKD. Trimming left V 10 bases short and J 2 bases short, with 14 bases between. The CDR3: CASRDVLNTGELFF. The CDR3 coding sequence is TGTGCCAGCCGAGACGTACTTAACACCGGGGAGCTGTTTTTT.

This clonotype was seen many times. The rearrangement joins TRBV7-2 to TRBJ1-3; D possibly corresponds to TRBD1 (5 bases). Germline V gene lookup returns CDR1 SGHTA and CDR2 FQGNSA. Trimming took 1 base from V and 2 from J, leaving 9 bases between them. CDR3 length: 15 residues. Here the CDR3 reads CASSLGAGTGNTIYF. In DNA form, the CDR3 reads TGTGCCAGCAGCTTAGGCGCAGGGACTGGAAACACCATATATTTT.

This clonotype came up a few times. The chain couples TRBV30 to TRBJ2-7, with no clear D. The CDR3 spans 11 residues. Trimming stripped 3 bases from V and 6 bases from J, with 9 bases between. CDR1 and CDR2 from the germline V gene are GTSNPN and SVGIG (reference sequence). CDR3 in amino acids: CAWSEGSEQYF. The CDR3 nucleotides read TGTGCCTGGAGCGAAGGAAGCGAGCAGTACTTC.

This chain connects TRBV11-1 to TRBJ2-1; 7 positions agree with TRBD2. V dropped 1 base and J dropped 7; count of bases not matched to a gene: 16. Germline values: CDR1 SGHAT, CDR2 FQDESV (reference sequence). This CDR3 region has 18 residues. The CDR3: CASSLVGPGSGHYNEQFF. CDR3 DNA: TGTGCCAGCAGCTTAGTCGGCCCAGGTAGCGGGCATTATAATGAGCAGTTCTTC.

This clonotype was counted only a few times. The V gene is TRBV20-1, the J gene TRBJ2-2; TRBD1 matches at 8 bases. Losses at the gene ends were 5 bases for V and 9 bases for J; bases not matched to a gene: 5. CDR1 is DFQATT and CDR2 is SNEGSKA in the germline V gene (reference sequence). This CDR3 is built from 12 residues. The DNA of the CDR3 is TGCAGTGCTGGCAGGGGGCTGAGGGAGCTGTTTTTT. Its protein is CSAGRGLRELFF.

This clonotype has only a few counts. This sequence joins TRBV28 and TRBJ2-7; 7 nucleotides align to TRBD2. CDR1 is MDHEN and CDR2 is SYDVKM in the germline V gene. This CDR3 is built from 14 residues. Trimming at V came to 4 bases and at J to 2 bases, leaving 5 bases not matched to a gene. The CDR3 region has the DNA TGTGCCAGCAGTTCTAGCGGTATGACCTACGAGCAGTACTTC. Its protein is CASSSSGMTYEQYF. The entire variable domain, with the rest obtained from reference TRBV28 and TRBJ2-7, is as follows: DVKVTQSSRYLVKRTGEKVFLECVQDMDHENMFWYRQDPGLGLRLIYFSYDVKMKEKGDIPEGYSVSREKKERFSLILESASTNQTSMYLCASSSSGMTYEQYFGPGTRLTVT.

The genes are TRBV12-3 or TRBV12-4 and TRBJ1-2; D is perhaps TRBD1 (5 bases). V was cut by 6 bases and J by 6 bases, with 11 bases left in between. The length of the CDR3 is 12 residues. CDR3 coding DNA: TGTGCCAGCAGATCGACAGAGCATGGCTACACCTTC. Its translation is CASRSTEHGYTF.

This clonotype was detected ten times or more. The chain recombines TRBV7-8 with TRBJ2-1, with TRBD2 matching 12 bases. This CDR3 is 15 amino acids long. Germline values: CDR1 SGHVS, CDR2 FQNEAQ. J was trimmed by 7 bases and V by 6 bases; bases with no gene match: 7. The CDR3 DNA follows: TGTGCCAGCAGAGGCCTAGCGGGGGGGCCGAATGAGCAGTTCTTC. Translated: CASRGLAGGPNEQFF.

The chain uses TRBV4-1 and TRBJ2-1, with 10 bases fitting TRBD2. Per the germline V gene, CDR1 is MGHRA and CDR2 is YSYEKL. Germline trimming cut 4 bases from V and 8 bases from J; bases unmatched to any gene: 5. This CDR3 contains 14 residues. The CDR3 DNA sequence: TGCGCCAGCAGCCGTACTCTAGCGGGGGATGAGCAGTTCTTC. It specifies CASSRTLAGDEQFF.

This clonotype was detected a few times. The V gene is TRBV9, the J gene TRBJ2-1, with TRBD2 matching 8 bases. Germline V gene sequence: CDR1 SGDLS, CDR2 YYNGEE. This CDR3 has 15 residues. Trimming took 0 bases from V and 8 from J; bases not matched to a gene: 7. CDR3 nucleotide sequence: TGTGCCAGCAGCGTAGTAGCGGGACCCCTCGATGAGCAGTTCTTC. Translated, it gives CASSVVAGPLDEQFF.

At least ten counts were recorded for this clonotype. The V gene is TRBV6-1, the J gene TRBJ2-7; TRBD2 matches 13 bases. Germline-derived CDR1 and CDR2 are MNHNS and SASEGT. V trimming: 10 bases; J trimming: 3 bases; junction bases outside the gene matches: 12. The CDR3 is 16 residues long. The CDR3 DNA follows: TGTGCCACCAAGAGGACCGGGACTAGCGGGATCTACGAGCAGTACTTC. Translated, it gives CATKRTGTSGIYEQYF.

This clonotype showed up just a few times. DNA of the CDR3: TGCAGCGTTGAAGATCTTGGCGATACGCAGTATTTT. Translating gives CSVEDLGDTQYF. This chain joins TRBV29-1 and TRBJ2-3; D not certain. CDR3 length: 12 amino acids. Germline CDR1 and CDR2: SQVTM and ANQGSEA. Deletions cut 0 bases from V and 6 bases from J, with 7 bases between.

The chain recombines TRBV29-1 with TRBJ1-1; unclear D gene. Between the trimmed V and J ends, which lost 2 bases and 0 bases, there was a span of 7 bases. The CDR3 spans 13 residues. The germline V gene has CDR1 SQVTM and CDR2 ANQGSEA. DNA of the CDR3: TGCAGCGTTGAATTTCGGCTGAACACTGAAGCTTTCTTT. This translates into CSVEFRLNTEAFF.

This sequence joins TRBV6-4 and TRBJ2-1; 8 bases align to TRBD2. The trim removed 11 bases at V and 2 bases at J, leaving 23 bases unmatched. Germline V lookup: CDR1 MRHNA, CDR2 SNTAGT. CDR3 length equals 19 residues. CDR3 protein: CAFCCVSVGGRIPYNEQFF. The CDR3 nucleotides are TGTGCCTTCTGCTGTGTGTCTGTCGGCGGGAGGATACCCTACAATGAGCAGTTCTTC.

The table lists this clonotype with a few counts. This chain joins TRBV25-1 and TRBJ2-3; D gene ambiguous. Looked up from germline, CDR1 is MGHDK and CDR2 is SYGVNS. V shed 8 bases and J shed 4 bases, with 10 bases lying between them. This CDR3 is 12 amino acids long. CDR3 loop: CASAVKADTQYF. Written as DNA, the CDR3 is TGTGCCAGCGCCGTCAAAGCAGATACGCAGTATTTT. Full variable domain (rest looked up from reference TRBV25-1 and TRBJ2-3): EADIYQTPRYLVIGTGKKITLECSQTMGHDKMYWYQQDPGMELHLIHYSYGVNSTEKGDLSSESTVSRIRTEHFPLTLESARPSHTSQYLCASAVKADTQYFGPGTRLTVL.

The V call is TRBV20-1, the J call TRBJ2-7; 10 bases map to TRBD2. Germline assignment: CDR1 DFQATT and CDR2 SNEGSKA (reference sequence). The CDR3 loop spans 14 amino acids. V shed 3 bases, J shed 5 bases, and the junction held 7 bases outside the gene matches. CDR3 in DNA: TGCAGTGCTAGCCCTAGCGGGAGAAGCCACGAGCAGTACTTC. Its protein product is CSASPSGRSHEQYF.

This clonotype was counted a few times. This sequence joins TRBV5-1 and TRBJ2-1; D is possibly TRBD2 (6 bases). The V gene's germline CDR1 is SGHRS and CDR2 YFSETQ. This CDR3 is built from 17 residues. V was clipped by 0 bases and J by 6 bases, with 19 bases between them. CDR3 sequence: CASSLVTGRGMFNEQFF. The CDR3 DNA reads TGCGCCAGCAGCTTGGTGACGGGTCGGGGGATGTTCAATGAGCAGTTCTTC.

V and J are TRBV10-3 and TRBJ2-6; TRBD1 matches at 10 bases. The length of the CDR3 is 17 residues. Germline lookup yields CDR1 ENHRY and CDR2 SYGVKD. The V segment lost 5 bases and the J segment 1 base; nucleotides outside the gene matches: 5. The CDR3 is CAISSPGQGSGANVLTF. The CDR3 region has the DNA TGTGCCATCAGTTCACCGGGACAGGGGTCTGGGGCCAACGTCCTGACTTTC.

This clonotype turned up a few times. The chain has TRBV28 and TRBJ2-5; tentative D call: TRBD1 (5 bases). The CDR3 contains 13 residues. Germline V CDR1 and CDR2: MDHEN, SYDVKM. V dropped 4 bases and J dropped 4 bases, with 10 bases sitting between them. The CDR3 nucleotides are TGTGCCAGCAGTTCAGGGAATAGAGAGACCCAGTACTTC. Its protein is CASSSGNRETQYF.

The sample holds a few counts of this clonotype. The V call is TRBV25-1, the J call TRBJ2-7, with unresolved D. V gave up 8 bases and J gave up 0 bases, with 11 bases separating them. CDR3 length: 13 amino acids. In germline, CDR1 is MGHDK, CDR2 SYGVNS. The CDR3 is CASGLPSSYEQYF. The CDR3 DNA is TGTGCCAGCGGCCTCCCTAGCTCCTACGAGCAGTACTTC.

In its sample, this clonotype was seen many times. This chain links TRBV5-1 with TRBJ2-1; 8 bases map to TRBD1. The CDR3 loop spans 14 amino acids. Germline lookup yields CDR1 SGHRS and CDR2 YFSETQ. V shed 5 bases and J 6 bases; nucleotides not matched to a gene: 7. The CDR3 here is CASRNRGDGNEQFF. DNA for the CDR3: TGCGCCAGCAGGAACAGGGGGGACGGCAATGAGCAGTTCTTC.

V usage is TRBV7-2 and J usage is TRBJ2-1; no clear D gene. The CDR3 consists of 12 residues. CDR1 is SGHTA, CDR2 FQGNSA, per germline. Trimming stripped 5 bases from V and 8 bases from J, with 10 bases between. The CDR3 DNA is TGTGCCAGCAGCCGTCTGGGCGATGAGCAGTTCTTC. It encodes CASSRLGDEQFF.